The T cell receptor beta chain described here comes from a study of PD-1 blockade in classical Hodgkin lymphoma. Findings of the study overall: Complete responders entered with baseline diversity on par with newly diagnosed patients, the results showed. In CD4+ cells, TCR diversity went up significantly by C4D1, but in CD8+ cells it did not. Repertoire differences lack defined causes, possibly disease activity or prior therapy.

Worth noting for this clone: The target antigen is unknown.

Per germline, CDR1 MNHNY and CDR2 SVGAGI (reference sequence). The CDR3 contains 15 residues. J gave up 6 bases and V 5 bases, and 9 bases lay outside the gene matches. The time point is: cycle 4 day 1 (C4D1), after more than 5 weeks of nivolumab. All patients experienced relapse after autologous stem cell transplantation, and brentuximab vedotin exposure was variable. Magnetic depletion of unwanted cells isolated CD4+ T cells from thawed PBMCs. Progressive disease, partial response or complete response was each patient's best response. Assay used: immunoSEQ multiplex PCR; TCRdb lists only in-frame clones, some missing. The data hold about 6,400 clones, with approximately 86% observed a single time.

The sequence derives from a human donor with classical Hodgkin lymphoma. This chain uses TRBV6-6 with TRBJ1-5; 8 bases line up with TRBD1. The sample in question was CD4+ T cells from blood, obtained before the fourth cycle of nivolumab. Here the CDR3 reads CASSPSGTGGQPQHF. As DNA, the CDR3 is TGTGCCAGCAGTCCCTCTGGGACAGGAGGTCAGCCCCAGCATTTT.